One and the same sample provided the 26 T cell receptor beta chains below, sequenced in a study of identical twins. TCRdb re-derived calls from the 5' RACE reads in MiXCR, one entry per CDR3 protein. The data contain about 330,000 distinct CDR3 sequences, 12% of them singletons. This sample was also put to use in a study of yellow fever vaccine responses in identical twins.

Input material: CD8+ T cells sorted from blood. The receptor set was obtained from a woman between 18 and 29 years old in good health.

The V call is TRBV7-9, the J call TRBJ2-1, with 11 positions matching TRBD2. The CDR3 consists of 16 residues. Trimming cost V 8 bases and J 3 bases; bases outside gene matches: 9. Germline CDR1 reads SEHNR; CDR2 reads FQNEAQ (reference sequence). The CDR3 sequence: CASATSGRIGYNEQFF. CDR3 DNA: TGTGCCAGCGCAACTAGCGGGAGAATCGGCTACAATGAGCAGTTCTTC.

This clonotype showed up many times. The V and J genes are TRBV2 and TRBJ2-7; either TRBD1 or TRBD2 may fit D (5 bases each). The CDR3 contains 12 residues. V lost 6 bases and J lost 5, with 11 bases in between. CDR1 is SNHLY, CDR2 FYNNEI, per germline. CDR3 in amino acids: CASRKGTHEQYF. The CDR3 DNA reads as TGTGCCAGCAGGAAAGGGACCCACGAGCAGTACTTC.

The table lists this clonotype with many counts. Written as DNA, the CDR3 is TGTGCCAGCAGTTTACGGGGGGATTGGGCAGATACGCAGTATTTT. Its protein product is CASSLRGDWADTQYF. The gene calls are TRBV12-3 or TRBV12-4 and TRBJ2-3; 7 bases align to TRBD2. V trimming: 2 bases; J trimming: 4 bases; junction bases outside the gene matches: 6. This CDR3 has 15 amino acids.

In this sample, this clonotype turned up many times. This chain links TRBV28 with TRBJ2-2; no definite D call. Trimming left V 5 bases short and J 5 bases short, with 12 bases between. Germline-derived CDR1 and CDR2 are MDHEN and SYDVKM. The CDR3 has 14 residues. CDR3 DNA sequence: TGTGCCAGCAGTAGCCTCGGCGGAACCGGGGAGCTGTTTTTT. Translation gives CASSSLGGTGELFF.

This clonotype has a handful of counts. The chain links TRBV6-1 to TRBJ2-2; no clear D gene. The germline V gene has CDR1 MNHNS and CDR2 SASEGT. The V end was cut by 7 bases, the J end by 6 bases, with 15 bases between. The CDR3 extends over 14 amino acids. The CDR3 bases are TGTGCCAGCACCCTCTCTTCTTCGGCCGGGGAGCTGTTTTTT. Protein sequence: CASTLSSSAGELFF.

This clonotype has just a few counts. The CDR3 bases are TGTGCCATCAGTGACCGGACAGGGGGGGCTTATGGCTACACCTTC. The encoded protein is CAISDRTGGAYGYTF. The chain employs TRBV10-3 and TRBJ1-2; 10 bases match TRBD1. Per germline, CDR1 ENHRY and CDR2 SYGVKD. V was pared by 3 bases and J by 5 bases, with 6 bases of the junction left unmatched. The CDR3 spans 15 residues.

For this clonotype: A read error may explain this, as a much larger clone is one base away. V and J are TRBV11-1 and TRBJ1-1; D is unclear. The germline V gene has CDR1 SGHAT and CDR2 FQDESV (reference sequence). This CDR3 is built from 12 residues. Trimming stripped 1 base from V and 5 bases from J, with 5 bases between. In nucleotides, the CDR3 is TGTGCCAGCAGCTTAGGGCAGACTGAAGCTTTCTTT. Protein product: CASSLGQTEAFF.

The CDR3 is CSAGGSLSTDTQYF. CDR3 bases: TGCAGTGCAGGCGGGAGCCTTAGCACAGATACGCAGTATTTT. The chain links TRBV20-1 to TRBJ2-3; 7 bases align to TRBD2. CDR1 and CDR2 (germline): DFQATT, SNEGSKA (reference sequence). This CDR3 contains 14 residues. V gave up 6 bases and J gave up 0 bases; unmatched junction bases: 6.

The chain carries TRBV6-4 and TRBJ2-3; 9 nucleotides align to TRBD2. Germline CDR1 reads MRHNA; CDR2 reads SNTAGT. Unmatched junction bases numbered 7, after V lost 5 bases and J lost 4 bases. The CDR3 has 15 amino acids. The CDR3 coding sequence is TGTGCCAGCAGTTTAGCGGGAGAGATGGCAGATACGCAGTATTTT. It is translated as CASSLAGEMADTQYF.

This clonotype was seen more than once but under ten times. The chain uses TRBV4-1 and TRBJ2-5; 12 bases match TRBD2. The CDR3 length is 19 residues. Germline CDR1 is MGHRA and CDR2 is YSYEKL. J lost 0 bases, V lost 1 base, and 9 bases had no gene match. The CDR3 region is CASSQVWTSGVTYQETQYF. The DNA of the CDR3 is TGCGCCAGCAGCCAAGTTTGGACTAGCGGGGTAACCTACCAAGAGACCCAGTACTTC.

This clonotype showed up many times. The chain couples TRBV12-3 or TRBV12-4 to TRBJ2-2, with D perhaps matching TRBD1 (7 bases). With 4 bases removed from V and 5 bases from J, the gap between germline ends came to 14 bases. This CDR3 spans 15 amino acids. CDR3 coding DNA: TGTGCCAGCAGTTGGAGGCAGGGGGGTACCGGGGAGCTGTTTTTT. As protein: CASSWRQGGTGELFF.

Many counts were recorded for this clonotype. The V gene is TRBV12-3 or TRBV12-4, the J gene TRBJ2-4; D may match TRBD1 or TRBD2 (5 bases each). CDR3 size: 14 residues. V lost 3 bases to trimming and J lost 8 bases, with 14 bases between them. This chain's CDR3 is CASSFLGLGDIQYF. DNA for the CDR3: TGTGCCAGCAGTTTTTTAGGGTTGGGGGACATTCAGTACTTC.

This sequence joins TRBV5-1 and TRBJ2-2; D might be TRBD1 (6 bases). Trimming took 3 bases from V and 9 from J, leaving 24 bases between them. The CDR3 totals 17 residues. Germline V gene data show CDR1 as SGHRS and CDR2 as YFSETQ. CDR3 sequence (DNA): TGCGCCAGCAGCTCCGGGACACTGAACCAGGACGGTAGGGAGCTGTTTTTT. It is translated as CASSSGTLNQDGRELFF.

V usage is TRBV10-3 and J usage is TRBJ2-1; 7 positions agree with TRBD1. Trimming at V came to 3 bases and at J to 2 bases, leaving 4 bases not matched to a gene. Germline lookup yields CDR1 ENHRY and CDR2 SYGVKD. The CDR3 runs 15 residues. CDR3 DNA sequence: TGTGCCATCAGTGAAACCGGGACAGCCTACAATGAGCAGTTCTTC. The encoded protein is CAISETGTAYNEQFF.

This clonotype was recorded at least ten times. V gene TRBV5-5 combines with J gene TRBJ2-1; D is unresolved. Germline assignment: CDR1 SGHKS and CDR2 YYEKEE (reference sequence). V lost 0 bases and J lost 8, with 6 bases in between. The CDR3 runs to 12 residues. CDR3 sequence reads: CASSLEGYEQFF. In DNA, the CDR3 is TGTGCCAGCAGCTTGGAGGGATATGAGCAGTTCTTC.

The chain combines TRBV15 with TRBJ2-1, with TRBD2 identical over 8 bases. This CDR3 spans 17 amino acids. The germline V gene has CDR1 LNHNV and CDR2 YYDKDF (reference sequence). V shed 0 bases, J shed 4 bases, and the junction held 8 bases outside the gene matches. The chain's CDR3 is CATSRDRGSGIYNEQFF. The CDR3 bases are TGTGCCACCAGCAGAGATCGGGGTAGCGGGATATACAATGAGCAGTTCTTC.

CDR3 protein: CASSLSPTGKQFF. For the CDR3, the DNA is TGTGCCAGCAGTTTATCCCCTACAGGGAAGCAGTTCTTC. The J gene is TRBJ2-1, the V gene TRBV27, with TRBD1 as a possible D gene (6 bases). The CDR3 totals 13 residues. The germline CDR1 and CDR2 sequences are MNHEY and SMNVEV (reference sequence). The V gene lost 0 bases and the J gene lost 11 bases, with 11 bases spanning the gap.

This chain joins TRBV28 and TRBJ2-2, with D unresolved. The ends were cut back, 7 bases at V and 4 bases at J, with 4 bases in the middle. The CDR3 consists of 11 residues. Germline V gene sequence: CDR1 MDHEN, CDR2 SYDVKM. The CDR3, as DNA: TGTGCCAGCACCAGCACCGGGGAGCTGTTTTTT. This encodes CASTSTGELFF. The variable domain in full, completed from reference TRBV28 and TRBJ2-2, reads DVKVTQSSRYLVKRTGEKVFLECVQDMDHENMFWYRQDPGLGLRLIYFSYDVKMKEKGDIPEGYSVSREKKERFSLILESASTNQTSMYLCASTSTGELFFGEGSRLTVL.

This clonotype appeared a few times. The V gene is TRBV13, the J gene TRBJ2-7; D is ambiguous. This CDR3 is 11 amino acids long. Germline CDR1 and CDR2: PRHDT and FYEKMQ (reference sequence). V was pared by 1 base and J by 9 bases, with 7 bases between. The CDR3 here is CASSLAGRQYF. CDR3 nucleotides: TGTGCCAGCAGCTTAGCGGGCAGGCAGTACTTC.

This clonotype appeared a few times. The rearrangement links TRBV6-6 to TRBJ2-1; possibly TRBD1 for D (5 bases). The CDR3 runs to 12 residues. Germline V CDR1 and CDR2: MNHNY, SVGAGI (reference sequence). Trimming took 4 bases from V and 11 from J, leaving 12 bases between them. In DNA, the CDR3 is TGTGCCAGCAGTTCCCCTCAGGGTCAGCAGTTCTTC. Its protein is CASSSPQGQQFF.

This clonotype was seen ten or more times. The chain employs TRBV5-1 and TRBJ2-3; no reliable D call. The V gene's germline CDR1 is SGHRS and CDR2 YFSETQ. V was cut by 2 bases and J by 2 bases, with 9 bases left in between. The CDR3 totals 14 residues. CDR3 residues: CASSFEDPTDTQYF. The CDR3, as DNA: TGCGCCAGCAGCTTTGAGGACCCCACAGATACGCAGTATTTT.

This clonotype was picked up a small number of times. This chain connects TRBV5-1 to TRBJ1-2, with D perhaps TRBD1 (6 bases). Germline CDR1 is SGHRS and CDR2 is YFSETQ. V dropped 2 bases and J dropped 8 bases, with 13 bases sitting between them. CDR3 length equals 13 residues. CDR3 in DNA: TGCGCCAGCAGCTTAAGGGGGGCGCGGGGCTACACCTTC. Translation: CASSLRGARGYTF.

This chain uses TRBV20-1 with TRBJ1-2; 8 bases fit TRBD1. The CDR3 length is 16 residues. CDR1 DFQATT and CDR2 SNEGSKA come from the germline V gene (reference sequence). V lost 5 bases to trimming and J lost 1 base; unmatched junction nucleotides: 12. Here the CDR3 DNA reads TGCAGTGCTGTCTTCTATCGACAGGGGATTAACTATGGCTACACCTTC. It specifies CSAVFYRQGINYGYTF.

This clonotype showed up just a few times. This could be a read error, since a much larger clone is one nucleotide away. This chain links TRBV28 with TRBJ2-5; TRBD2 might be the D (5 bases). CDR1 MDHEN and CDR2 SYDVKM come from the germline V gene. This CDR3 comprises 12 residues. Trimming shortened V by 3 bases and J by 3 bases, and 5 bases separated the two germline ends. CDR3 DNA: TGTGCCAGCAGTTTCGGGGAAGAGACCCAGTACTTC. This translates into CASSFGEETQYF. Drawing the rest from reference TRBV28 and TRBJ2-5, the complete variable domain is DVKVTQSSRYLVKRTGEKVFLECVQDMDHENMFWYRQDPGLGLRLIYFSYDVKMKEKGDIPEGYSVSREKKERFSLILESASTNQTSMYLCASSFGEETQYFGPGTRLLVL.

CDR3 loop: CASSSGAGRNIQYF. The CDR3 DNA is TGTGCCAGCAGTAGCGGGGCGGGAAGGAACATTCAGTACTTC. The J gene is TRBJ2-4, the V gene TRBV7-9; 8 nucleotides agree with TRBD2. Trimming took 6 bases from V and 7 from J; bases not matched to a gene: 8. The CDR3 consists of 14 residues. Germline V gene data show CDR1 as SEHNR and CDR2 as FQNEAQ (reference sequence).

This clonotype has more than one count but fewer than ten. The V call is TRBV20-1, the J call TRBJ2-5, with 7 bases aligning to TRBD2. Trimming at V came to 5 bases and at J to 4 bases, leaving 13 bases not matched to a gene. This CDR3 contains 15 residues. Germline V lookup: CDR1 DFQATT, CDR2 SNEGSKA (reference sequence). In DNA, the CDR3 is TGCAGTGCTTTATCGGGCAGGGAGGGTGGAGAGACCCAGTACTTC. Amino acid sequence: CSALSGREGGETQYF.